This TCR beta chain was obtained from a study of blood T cell repertoires in COVID-19. Study-level background: Acute and convalescent COVID-19 samples came from the United States, Italy and Spain. The cDNA or gDNA used as material had been derived from T cells, B-cell-depleted T cells, or PBMCs.

In the original workflow: Amplifying reference gene primers gave estimates of nucleated cell counts. The protocol was immunoSEQ multiplex PCR, while the TCRdb copy is restricted to in-frame clones and leaves out a portion. D and trimming were read from the DNA, whereas the V and J calls and clone size are those reported in that table. Among some 120,000 clones listed, more than 80% were seen once. Trimming removed 2 bases at V and 5 bases at J, with 10 bases between. From germline, CDR1 is MNHEY and CDR2 SMNVEV (reference sequence). CDR3 length: 14 amino acids. Sequencing was carried out using peripheral blood. This TCR came from a man aged 65-85 years with active or convalescent COVID-19. This sequence joins TRBV27 and TRBJ2-1, with a possible D match to TRBD1 (6 bases). The CDR3 DNA reads as TGTGCCAGCAGTTTAGGGGGACAACACAATGAGCAGTTCTTC. Translating it yields CASSLGGQHNEQFF.